This TCR beta chain derives from a study of CD8+ T cells in alopecia areata. Whole-study findings and limits: Shared TCR sequences were less clear between patients than in mice, possibly partly from HLA diversity.

This clone was counted between two and nine times. As yet, its antigen is unknown. This CDR3 has 14 residues. From germline, CDR1 is SQVTM and CDR2 ANQGSEA. Trimming shortened V by 0 bases and J by 11 bases, and 19 bases separated the two germline ends. Extracted RNA was reverse transcribed into cDNA, the sequencing template. Sequencing was performed with immunoSEQ multiplex PCR; in TCRdb, only in-frame clones are kept and a portion is missing. This sample has 120,000 to 150,000 clones, with roughly 58% found just once. The V gene is TRBV29-1, the J gene TRBJ1-1; D is uncertain. Specimen: CD8+ T cells sorted from blood. This sequence was found in a human donor in good health. As DNA, the CDR3 is TGCAGCGTTGAAGAATTTGGGGTTGGCGCGTCGGCTTTCTTT. It encodes CSVEEFGVGASAFF.